The 30 T cell receptor beta chains in this list originate from one sample, sequenced in a study of blood T cell repertoires in COVID-19. Produced via immunoSEQ multiplex PCR; TCRdb's table is partial and in-frame only. The table has around 360,000 clones, over 75% seen once; the top ten hold 1.9%. The source material was PBMCs or T cells enriched from blood (not recorded which). The receptor set was obtained from a man aged 40-55 years in a cohort exposed to, infected with or recovered from COVID-19 (not recorded which).

This rearrangement joins TRBV6-5 to TRBJ2-1, with D perhaps matching TRBD2 (6 bases). This CDR3 is 14 amino acids long. Germline CDR1 and CDR2: MNHEY and SVGAGI. Trimming took off 6 bases at V and 0 bases at J, with 9 bases between the two ends. The CDR3, as DNA: TGTGCCAGCAGGGACGGGAGCTCCTACAATGAGCAGTTCTTC. Translation gives CASRDGSSYNEQFF.

The chain employs TRBV2 and TRBJ1-1; 8 nucleotides align to TRBD1. Per germline, CDR1 SNHLY and CDR2 FYNNEI. CDR3 size: 14 residues. The V and J ends lost 5 bases and 5 bases, in that order; junction bases with no gene match: 7. CDR3 nucleotides: TGTGCCAGCAGTCCCCAGGGGGCTCGTACTGAAGCTTTCTTT. This gives the protein CASSPQGARTEAFF.

The rearrangement links TRBV2 to TRBJ1-1; D is perhaps TRBD1 (5 bases). CDR1 is SNHLY, CDR2 FYNNEI, per germline. CDR3 length: 15 residues. Trimming stripped 2 bases from V and 2 bases from J, with 12 bases between. The CDR3 loop is CASSEQGAANTEAFF. CDR3 nucleotide sequence: TGTGCCAGCAGTGAACAGGGTGCCGCAAACACTGAAGCTTTCTTT.

V gene TRBV15 combines with J gene TRBJ1-3, with unresolved D. Per the germline V gene, CDR1 is LNHNV and CDR2 is YYDKDF (reference sequence). The CDR3 spans 16 residues. Trimming removed 0 bases from V and 0 bases from J, with 9 bases in between. The CDR3 DNA is TGTGCCACCAGCAGAGATTACGAGTTCTCTGGAAACACCATATATTTT. This sequence encodes CATSRDYEFSGNTIYF.

The chain has TRBV25-1 and TRBJ2-4, with D maybe TRBD2 (6 bases). Trimming removed 3 bases at V and 0 bases at J, with 9 bases between. This CDR3 region has 15 residues. The germline CDR1 and CDR2 sequences are MGHDK and SYGVNS. CDR3 nucleotides: TGTGCCAGCAGTGACGGGGGAATAGCCAAAAACATTCAGTACTTC. Translation: CASSDGGIAKNIQYF.

There are a few counts of this clone. The gene calls are TRBV6-1 and TRBJ1-5, with D possibly TRBD1 on 5 matching bases. CDR3 length equals 13 residues. Germline lookup yields CDR1 MNHNS and CDR2 SASEGT. V dropped 3 bases and J dropped 6 bases, with 9 bases sitting between them. CDR3 DNA sequence: TGTGCCAGCAGTGACAGGGATTCTCAGCCCCAGCATTTT. Its translation: CASSDRDSQPQHF.

The chain links TRBV28 to TRBJ2-7; the D gene is possibly TRBD1 (6 bases). The CDR3 has 13 amino acids. In germline, CDR1 is MDHEN, CDR2 SYDVKM. Trimming left V 5 bases short and J 9 bases short, with 17 bases between. The CDR3 region is CASSDRTPLGQYF. Here the CDR3 DNA reads TGTGCCAGCAGTGACAGGACCCCCCTTGGGCAGTACTTC.

This rearrangement joins TRBV18 to TRBJ1-2; 7 bases agree with TRBD1. The CDR3 has 13 amino acids. The germline V gene has CDR1 KGHSH and CDR2 LQKENI. With 2 bases clipped from V and 8 bases from J, the junction kept 5 bases outside the gene matches. The CDR3 region is CASSPTGTAGYTF. The CDR3 nucleotides read TGTGCCAGCTCACCAACGGGGACAGCCGGCTACACCTTC.

This clone was seen a handful of times. This chain links TRBV2 with TRBJ2-3, with 10 bases lining up with TRBD1. The ends lost 6 bases at V and 5 bases at J; junction bases unmatched: 8. The germline V gene has CDR1 SNHLY and CDR2 FYNNEI. This CDR3 is built from 15 residues. The CDR3 DNA reads TGTGCCAGCAGGGGACCGGGACAGGGGAAAGATACGCAGTATTTT. This gives the protein CASRGPGQGKDTQYF.

This clone was recorded once. V and J are TRBV28 and TRBJ1-1; D is uncertain. The CDR3 consists of 12 residues. Per the germline V gene, CDR1 is MDHEN and CDR2 is SYDVKM. V lost 3 bases, J lost 4 bases, and 6 bases lay in between. The CDR3 region is CASSFAATEAFF. Written as DNA, the CDR3 is TGTGCCAGCAGTTTTGCGGCCACTGAAGCTTTCTTT.

This rearrangement joins TRBV28 to TRBJ1-4; 8 positions match TRBD1. In germline, CDR1 is MDHEN, CDR2 SYDVKM. Losses at the gene ends were 5 bases for V and 3 bases for J; bases not matched to a gene: 8. The CDR3 totals 16 residues. DNA for the CDR3: TGTGCCAGCAGTGGGCCACAGGGGGTAGCTAATGAAAAACTGTTTTTT. It yields the protein CASSGPQGVANEKLFF.

This CDR3 is CASSLTAATSGNTIYF. CDR3 nucleotides: TGTGCCAGCAGCTTGACGGCGGCTACCTCTGGAAACACCATATATTTT. V gene TRBV5-4 combines with J gene TRBJ1-3; D unclear. Germline V gene sequence: CDR1 SGHNT, CDR2 YYREEE (reference sequence). The CDR3 runs to 16 residues. Trimming pared 1 base from V and 0 bases from J, leaving 11 bases between.

The V and J genes are TRBV2 and TRBJ1-3; 9 positions agree with TRBD1. The CDR3 extends over 15 amino acids. With 5 bases clipped from V and 4 bases from J, the junction kept 6 bases outside the gene matches. CDR1 SNHLY and CDR2 FYNNEI come from the germline V gene. CDR3 amino acids: CASSRRTGAGNTIYF. CDR3 sequence (DNA): TGTGCCAGCAGTAGAAGGACAGGGGCGGGAAACACCATATATTTT.

This clone was recorded a few times. The chain employs TRBV7-3 and TRBJ2-1, with unresolved D. The CDR3 runs 15 residues. Deletions cut 5 bases from V and 0 bases from J, with 11 bases between. Germline V gene lookup returns CDR1 SGHTA and CDR2 FQGTGA. The CDR3 nucleotides are TGTGCCAGCAGCCCATCTCCGAGCTCCTACAATGAGCAGTTCTTC. Its protein product is CASSPSPSSYNEQFF.

The chain joins TRBV24-1 to TRBJ2-2; no clear D. V lost 1 base and J lost 4, with 6 bases in between. Germline lookup yields CDR1 KGHDR and CDR2 SFDVKD. CDR3 length: 14 amino acids. The CDR3 nucleotides read TGTGCCACCAGTGATTTTCGTCCCACCGGGGAGCTGTTTTTT. Translated: CATSDFRPTGELFF.

As DNA, the CDR3 is TGTGCCAGCAGCGCACGACCCAACACAGGGTTGGACCCTCAGCCCCTCCACTTT. It translates to CASSARPNTGLDPQPLHF. The V and J genes are TRBV7-8 and TRBJ1-6; tentative D call: TRBD1 (6 bases). The V gene lost 5 bases and the J gene lost 13 bases, with 30 bases spanning the gap. Germline V gene lookup returns CDR1 SGHVS and CDR2 FQNEAQ. The CDR3 totals 18 residues.

The genes are TRBV5-1 and TRBJ2-5; tentative D call: TRBD2 (6 bases). The CDR3 totals 15 residues. V lost 1 base, J lost 3 bases, and 13 bases lay in between. Per germline, CDR1 SGHRS and CDR2 YFSETQ. The CDR3 spells CASSLSGVFEETQYF. The DNA of the CDR3 is TGCGCCAGCAGCTTGTCGGGGGTCTTTGAAGAGACCCAGTACTTC.

This clone was counted a single time. The chain carries TRBV5-1 and TRBJ1-2; TRBD1 agrees at 10 bases. Germline V gives CDR1 SGHRS, CDR2 YFSETQ. J was trimmed by 4 bases and V by 5 bases; bases with no gene match: 2. The CDR3 sequence is 13 residues long. The CDR3 here is CASRTGGAYGYTF. CDR3 nucleotide sequence: TGCGCCAGCAGGACAGGGGGCGCCTATGGCTACACCTTC. The full variable domain, with the rest looked up from reference TRBV5-1 and TRBJ1-2, is KAGVTQTPRYLIKTRGQQVTLSCSPISGHRSVSWYQQTPGQGLQFLFEYFSETQRNKGNFPGRFSGRQFSNSRSEMNVSTLELGDSALYLCASRTGGAYGYTFGSGTRLTVV.

Remarks on this clone: The germline gene is not matched at one end of the junction; a read error may be the cause. The chain is built from TRBV28 and TRBJ1-2; D is undetermined. Germline V gene data show CDR1 as MDHEN and CDR2 as SYDVKM. The CDR3 is made up of 12 amino acids. In DNA, the CDR3 is TGTGCCAGCAGTTTGACGGAGGTCGACCTTGACTTC. This codes for CASSLTEVDLDF.

This clone was counted between two and nine times. The V call is TRBV6-5, the J call TRBJ2-3; TRBD2 aligns across 8 bases. Germline V gene data show CDR1 as MNHEY and CDR2 as SVGAGI. This CDR3 comprises 14 residues. The trim removed 7 bases at V and 3 bases at J, leaving 6 bases unmatched. The CDR3 loop reads CASTGTRETDTQYF. CDR3 nucleotide sequence: TGTGCCAGCACCGGGACTAGGGAGACAGATACGCAGTATTTT.

The CDR3 DNA reads TGTGCCAGCAGCTTAGCCTCATGGACAGGGGATGGCTACACCTTC. It codes for CASSLASWTGDGYTF. V gene TRBV7-2 combines with J gene TRBJ1-2; the match to TRBD1 covers 9 bases. Germline V gives CDR1 SGHTA, CDR2 FQGNSA. J gave up 6 bases and V 0 bases, and 5 bases lay outside the gene matches. CDR3 length equals 15 residues.

The chain carries TRBV7-9 and TRBJ2-2, with 7 bases matching TRBD2. V was clipped by 2 bases and J by 5 bases; unmatched bases: 8. The germline CDR1 and CDR2 sequences are SEHNR and FQNEAQ (reference sequence). This CDR3 comprises 16 residues. In DNA form, the CDR3 reads TGTGCCAGCAGCTTAACGGGGGGATTCGGGACCGGGGAGCTGTTTTTT. Residues: CASSLTGGFGTGELFF. Supplemented by reference TRBV7-9 and TRBJ2-2, the full variable domain reads DTGVSQNPRHKITKRGQNVTFRCDPISEHNRLYWYRQTLGQGPEFLTYFQNEAQLEKSRLLSDRFSAERPKGSFSTLEIQRTEQGDSAMYLCASSLTGGFGTGELFFGEGSRLTVL.

The rearrangement uses TRBV11-2 and TRBJ1-4; unclear D gene. The CDR3 is 14 residues long. Trimming left V 0 bases short and J 2 bases short, with 4 bases between. In germline, CDR1 is SGHAT, CDR2 FQNNGV. DNA for the CDR3: TGTGCCAGCAGCTTAGATCTGACTAATGAAAAACTGTTTTTT. This sequence encodes CASSLDLTNEKLFF.

V and J are TRBV3-1 (or the pseudogene TRBV3-2) and TRBJ2-1; 8 bases align to TRBD2. CDR1 is LGHDT and CDR2 is YNNKEL in the germline V gene (reference sequence). This CDR3 region has 14 residues. The junction had 8 bases not matched to a gene; V was cut back by 3 bases and J by 10 bases. CDR3: CASSQQPSGHEQFF. The CDR3 DNA reads TGTGCCAGCAGCCAGCAACCTAGCGGGCACGAGCAGTTCTTC.

The V call is TRBV27, the J call TRBJ2-3; 8 bases align to TRBD2. The CDR3 is made up of 15 amino acids. Germline V CDR1 and CDR2: MNHEY, SMNVEV (reference sequence). J was trimmed by 4 bases and V by 2 bases; bases with no gene match: 5. The CDR3 spells CASSLGTSTADTQYF. Here the CDR3 DNA reads TGTGCCAGCAGTTTAGGGACTAGTACGGCAGATACGCAGTATTTT.

The gene calls are TRBV7-9 and TRBJ2-2; D is ambiguous. CDR3 length: 12 amino acids. Trimming stripped 0 bases from V and 8 bases from J, with 4 bases between. Germline-derived CDR1 and CDR2 are SEHNR and FQNEAQ (reference sequence). The CDR3 nucleotides read TGTGCCAGCAGCTTAGCTCGGGGGGAGCTGTTTTTT. It codes for CASSLARGELFF.

The chain recombines TRBV11-2 with TRBJ2-1, with D perhaps TRBD2 (6 bases). The CDR3 contains 13 residues. The germline gives CDR1 SGHAT, CDR2 FQNNGV. The germline V and J ends were trimmed by 5 bases and 4 bases, with 9 bases remaining between them. The CDR3 here is CASSKGLYNEQFF. The CDR3 DNA reads as TGTGCCAGCAGCAAGGGACTTTACAATGAGCAGTTCTTC.

The chain combines TRBV3-1 (or the pseudogene TRBV3-2) with TRBJ2-7; the match to TRBD1 covers 7 bases. The V segment lost 8 bases and the J segment 7 bases; nucleotides outside the gene matches: 5. Per the germline V gene, CDR1 is LGHDT and CDR2 is YNNKEL (reference sequence). The CDR3 runs to 11 residues. The CDR3 DNA sequence: TGTGCCAGCCGGACAGGCCAAGAGCAGTACTTC. Translating gives CASRTGQEQYF.

The J gene is TRBJ1-1, the V gene TRBV19; TRBD1 agrees at 9 bases. Germline-derived CDR1 and CDR2 are LNHDA and SQIVND (reference sequence). Trimming at V came to 0 bases and at J to 1 base, leaving 12 bases not matched to a gene. This CDR3 has 19 residues. The CDR3 spells CASSIDLGTGYGTNTEAFF. CDR3 in DNA: TGTGCCAGTAGTATAGATCTAGGGACAGGGTATGGGACGAACACTGAAGCTTTCTTT. The whole variable domain, filled in from reference TRBV19 and TRBJ1-1, reads DGGITQSPKYLFRKEGQNVTLSCEQNLNHDAMYWYRQDPGQGLRLIYYSQIVNDFQKGDIAEGYSVSREKKESFPLTVTSAQKNPTAFYLCASSIDLGTGYGTNTEAFFGQGTRLTVV.

This chain connects TRBV11-3 to TRBJ2-1; 7 nucleotides match TRBD2. CDR3 length equals 18 residues. Trimming cost V 1 base and J 0 bases; bases outside gene matches: 9. Germline CDR1 SGHNT, CDR2 YENEEA. The CDR3 DNA sequence: TGTGCCAGCAGCTTAGGACTAGCAGAGGCGGGCTCCTACAATGAGCAGTTCTTC. Its protein is CASSLGLAEAGSYNEQFF.